The 17 T cell receptor beta chains given below trace back to one sample, sequenced in a study of blood T cell repertoires in COVID-19. TCRdb's copy holds only in-frame clones and misses some; the assay was immunoSEQ multiplex PCR. The data contain over 350,000 clones, 70% to 90% of them seen just once; the ten biggest clones take up about 1.1%. The material sequenced was PBMCs or T cells enriched from blood (not recorded which). These receptors all come from a woman aged 18-29 years who had recovered from COVID-19.

V is TRBV28 and J is TRBJ1-2; 12 bases fit TRBD1. The V segment lost 6 bases and the J segment 4 bases; nucleotides outside the gene matches: 9. CDR3 length: 16 residues. Germline V CDR1 and CDR2: MDHEN, SYDVKM. The CDR3 spells CASRGQGARSPYGYTF. DNA for the CDR3: TGTGCCAGCAGGGGACAGGGGGCGAGATCCCCCTATGGCTACACCTTC.

J is TRBJ1-5 and V is TRBV7-2, with 7 bases lining up with TRBD1. The CDR3 spans 16 residues. Germline V gives CDR1 SGHTA, CDR2 FQGNSA. V was clipped by 3 bases and J by 4 bases; unmatched bases: 9. The CDR3 nucleotides are TGTGCCAGCAGCTTGCTGCAGGCCAGGGGGAATCAGCCCCAGCATTTT. It yields the protein CASSLLQARGNQPQHF.

The chain is built from TRBV6-5 and TRBJ1-2; 9 bases align to TRBD1. J gave up 8 bases and V 6 bases, and 4 bases lay outside the gene matches. CDR3 size: 12 residues. The germline V gene encodes CDR1 MNHEY and CDR2 SVGAGI. CDR3 sequence: CASRITGGGYTF. The CDR3 nucleotides are TGTGCCAGCAGAATAACAGGGGGCGGCTACACCTTC.

The chain combines TRBV14 with TRBJ2-7; the match to TRBD2 covers 7 bases. This CDR3 spans 15 amino acids. J gave up 4 bases and V 0 bases, and 6 bases lay outside the gene matches. Germline assignment: CDR1 SGHDN and CDR2 FVKESK. In DNA, the CDR3 is TGTGCCAGCAGCCAAGAGGGGCAGGGAGGGTACGAGCAGTACTTC. The encoded protein is CASSQEGQGGYEQYF.

This clone was counted between two and nine times. V gene TRBV19 combines with J gene TRBJ1-2; perhaps TRBD1 as D (5 bases). Germline values: CDR1 LNHDA, CDR2 SQIVND (reference sequence). With 5 bases removed from V and 4 bases from J, the gap between germline ends came to 8 bases. The CDR3 has 12 residues. The DNA for the CDR3 is TGTGCCAGTAGTGTGGGGCCCTATGGCTACACCTTC. Translating it yields CASSVGPYGYTF.

The gene calls are TRBV14 and TRBJ2-5, with TRBD2 matching 7 bases. Per germline, CDR1 SGHDN and CDR2 FVKESK. The CDR3 is 19 amino acids. The ends lost 0 bases at V and 5 bases at J; junction bases unmatched: 18. For the CDR3, the DNA is TGTGCCAGCAGCCAAGAAGACCTTCGTACTAGCGACTGGAGGGAGACCCAGTACTTC. Protein product: CASSQEDLRTSDWRETQYF. Variable domain in full (rest from reference TRBV14 and TRBJ2-5): EAGVTQFPSHSVIEKGQTVTLRCDPISGHDNLYWYRRVMGKEIKFLLHFVKESKQDESGMPNNRFLAERTGGTYSTLKVQPAELEDSGVYFCASSQEDLRTSDWRETQYFGPGTRLLVL.

There are a few counts of this clone. This chain connects TRBV6-5 to TRBJ1-3; weak D call: TRBD1 (5 bases). V lost 2 bases and J 4 bases, leaving 15 bases between the germline ends. Germline V gene data show CDR1 as MNHEY and CDR2 as SVGAGI. The length of the CDR3 is 16 residues. The CDR3: CASSYTLGGSGNTIYF. The CDR3 coding sequence is TGTGCCAGCAGTTACACCCTCGGGGGTTCCGGAAACACCATATATTTT.

This clone was seen a single time. The chain is built from TRBV7-2 and TRBJ1-2, with a weak D call TRBD1 (6 bases). CDR1 SGHTA and CDR2 FQGNSA come from the germline V gene. The CDR3 extends over 16 amino acids. The ends were cut back, 1 base at V and 5 bases at J, with 17 bases in the middle. The CDR3 sequence: CASSLGVWGGGYGYTF. The CDR3 DNA reads as TGTGCCAGCAGCTTAGGGGTATGGGGAGGGGGGTATGGCTACACCTTC.

The chain uses TRBV12-5 and TRBJ2-5; 9 bases agree with TRBD1. CDR3 length: 15 residues. The J segment lost 5 bases and the V segment lost 1 base, leaving 5 bases of the junction unmatched. CDR1 and CDR2 (germline): LGHNT, FRNRAP. CDR3 amino acids: CASGLDRTGDETQYF. The CDR3 bases are TGTGCTAGTGGTTTGGATCGGACAGGGGACGAGACCCAGTACTTC.

This clone was detected a few times. The chain recombines TRBV5-1 with TRBJ1-5; 11 bases agree with TRBD1. This CDR3 contains 19 residues. Germline values: CDR1 SGHRS, CDR2 YFSETQ. The V segment lost 4 bases and the J segment 0 bases; nucleotides outside the gene matches: 12. The CDR3 region is CASSPGDRGVVGSNQPQHF. Here the CDR3 DNA reads TGCGCCAGCAGCCCCGGGGACAGGGGGGTCGTGGGTAGCAATCAGCCCCAGCATTTT.

The CDR3: CSVEGRGGNEAFF. The CDR3 nucleotides are TGCAGCGTTGAAGGGCGGGGGGGCAATGAAGCTTTCTTT. This chain links TRBV29-1 with TRBJ1-1; D is perhaps TRBD1 (6 bases). The germline V gene has CDR1 SQVTM and CDR2 ANQGSEA. The CDR3 has 13 residues. Trimming took off 1 base at V and 7 bases at J, with 13 bases between the two ends.

This clone was seen a single time. The J gene is TRBJ2-5, the V gene TRBV5-1; possible D gene TRBD1, 6 bases. The CDR3 is 15 residues long. Germline lookup yields CDR1 SGHRS and CDR2 YFSETQ. Trimming removed 5 bases from V and 6 bases from J, with 20 bases in between. The CDR3 DNA sequence: TGCGCCAGCAGTACAATGACAGGAGGAAAGCAGACCCAGTACTTC. It specifies CASSTMTGGKQTQYF.

V gene TRBV4-2 combines with J gene TRBJ2-4, with D tentatively TRBD2 (5 bases). The CDR3 has 17 residues. Trimming cost V 3 bases and J 0 bases, with 15 bases left between them. Germline CDR1 and CDR2: LGHNA and YNFKEQ. CDR3 nucleotide sequence: TGTGCCAGCAGCCAGGGTGAGCGGAACCTAGCCAAAAACATTCAGTACTTC. Amino acids: CASSQGERNLAKNIQYF.

This rearrangement joins TRBV3-1 (or the pseudogene TRBV3-2) to TRBJ1-3; D remains unclear. Trimming cost V 2 bases and J 4 bases, with 15 bases left between them. In germline, CDR1 is LGHDT, CDR2 YNNKEL (reference sequence). The CDR3 totals 16 residues. The CDR3 region is CASSQPAVTLGNTIYF. The CDR3 bases are TGTGCCAGCAGCCAACCGGCCGTGACACTCGGAAACACCATATATTTT.

V gene TRBV29-1 combines with J gene TRBJ1-2, with 8 bases identical to TRBD1. The CDR3 runs 11 residues. CDR1 is SQVTM and CDR2 is ANQGSEA in the germline V gene. V was pared by 7 bases and J by 8 bases, with 6 bases of the junction left unmatched. The CDR3 sequence is CSGDRGGGYTF. CDR3 bases: TGCAGCGGAGACAGGGGAGGAGGCTACACCTTC.

V gene TRBV5-5 combines with J gene TRBJ1-5; the D gene is possibly TRBD1 (6 bases). Between the trimmed V and J ends, which lost 0 bases and 7 bases, there was a span of 11 bases. In germline, CDR1 is SGHKS, CDR2 YYEKEE (reference sequence). The CDR3 runs 14 residues. The CDR3 here is CASSLVGAGQPQHF. CDR3 DNA: TGTGCCAGCAGCTTGGTGGGGGCTGGGCAGCCCCAGCATTTT.

The rearrangement joins TRBV7-2 to TRBJ1-3, with D uncertain. Germline values: CDR1 SGHTA, CDR2 FQGNSA. Trimming pared 3 bases from V and 0 bases from J, leaving 12 bases between. This CDR3 has 16 amino acids. This chain's CDR3 is CASSFQTGYSGNTIYF. For the CDR3, the DNA is TGTGCCAGCAGCTTCCAGACTGGATACTCTGGAAACACCATATATTTT.